Below, 24 T cell receptor beta chains from the same sample are listed, as sequenced in a study of post-analysis software for immune sequencing data. The study's findings and limits: Higher frequency in patients than in controls was seen for about five TRBV segments, with TRBV5-6, TRBV5-1 and TRBV20-1 among them.

Their specific antigens are unknown. Each TCR beta cDNA library carried unique molecular identifiers. TCRdb redid the calling of the PCR reads with MiXCR, one entry per CDR3 protein. There are hundreds of thousands of distinct CDR3 sequences in the sample; roughly 30% occur only once, and more than 0.45% lies in the top ten. The sample was blood. The receptors were gathered from a girl aged 5-17 years with multiple sclerosis.

This chain links TRBV28 with TRBJ2-3; TRBD1 agrees at 9 bases. The V gene's germline CDR1 is MDHEN and CDR2 SYDVKM. CDR3 length: 16 amino acids. With V trimmed by 1 base and J by 0 bases, 2 bases remained unmatched. The CDR3 spells CASSLSGTGSTDTQYF. In nucleotides, the CDR3 is TGTGCCAGCAGTTTATCGGGGACAGGGAGCACAGATACGCAGTATTTT.

The chain links TRBV14 to TRBJ2-1, with a tentative D call TRBD1 (8 bases). Germline V CDR1 and CDR2: SGHDN, FVKESK. The CDR3 sequence is 16 residues long. V lost 3 bases to trimming and J lost 7 bases, with 19 bases between them. CDR3 in amino acids: CASSHYLAGDRNEQFF. In DNA, the CDR3 is TGTGCCAGCAGCCACTACCTGGCGGGGGACAGGAATGAGCAGTTCTTC.

This chain links TRBV7-4 with TRBJ1-2, with TRBD1 as a possible D gene (5 bases). The CDR3 is 15 residues long. CDR1 is SGHVT, CDR2 SQSDAQ, per germline. V was cut by 1 base and J by 5 bases, with 14 bases left in between. Written as DNA, the CDR3 is TGTGCCAGCAGCTTAGGGTCAGGGAGGCCTTATGGCTACACCTTC. Translating gives CASSLGSGRPYGYTF.

This clonotype was counted between two and nine times. J is TRBJ2-5 and V is TRBV6-2 or TRBV6-3; TRBD2 matches 9 bases. Trimming cost V 6 bases and J 1 base; bases outside gene matches: 3. Germline V gene lookup returns CDR1 MNHEY and CDR2 SVGEGT. This CDR3 contains 14 residues. CDR3 residues: CASRRREGQETQYF. CDR3 DNA: TGTGCCAGCAGACGGCGGGAGGGCCAAGAGACCCAGTACTTC.

The chain joins TRBV24-1 to TRBJ1-1; tentatively, D is TRBD1 (6 bases). CDR1 is KGHDR, CDR2 SFDVKD, per germline. This CDR3 spans 16 amino acids. Deletions cut 7 bases from V and 1 base from J, with 18 bases between. The CDR3 loop is CATRERGAGKNTEAFF. The DNA of the CDR3 is TGTGCCACCAGGGAGAGGGGGGCGGGAAAGAACACTGAAGCTTTCTTT.

The CDR3 is CASSYVPSGTGGMRGYTF. The CDR3, as DNA: TGTGCCAGCAGTTACGTCCCCTCCGGGACAGGGGGCATGCGGGGCTACACCTTC. This chain connects TRBV13 to TRBJ1-2; 12 bases map to TRBD1. The CDR3 extends over 18 amino acids. Germline V gene lookup returns CDR1 PRHDT and CDR2 FYEKMQ (reference sequence). The V segment lost 6 bases and the J segment 8 bases; nucleotides outside the gene matches: 19.

This clonotype has at least ten counts. Its ends do not fully match the called genes, so a read error is possible. The chain combines TRBV5-1 with TRBJ2-7; D remains unclear. This CDR3 comprises 14 residues. Germline CDR1 reads SGHRS; CDR2 reads YFSETQ. CDR3 amino acids: CASSLVQGAYEQYF. The CDR3 DNA reads as TGTGCCAGCAGCTTAGTGCAAGGCGCCTACGAGCAGTACTTC.

This rearrangement joins TRBV28 to TRBJ2-5; perhaps TRBD2 as D (7 bases). The length of the CDR3 is 15 residues. Germline CDR1 and CDR2: MDHEN and SYDVKM. The V and J ends lost 10 bases and 1 base respectively, with 19 bases between them. The CDR3 reads CATQRGALAQETQYF. The CDR3 DNA is TGTGCCACTCAACGGGGGGCCCTCGCCCAAGAGACCCAGTACTTC.

This clonotype was counted a few times. The chain combines TRBV20-1 with TRBJ1-6; TRBD1 is a possible D gene (6 bases). V dropped 3 bases and J dropped 7 bases, with 16 bases sitting between them. The length of the CDR3 is 15 residues. Looked up from germline, CDR1 is DFQATT and CDR2 is SNEGSKA (reference sequence). CDR3 loop: CSAREVQTGNSPLHF. The CDR3, as DNA: TGCAGTGCTAGGGAGGTGCAGACAGGAAATTCACCCCTCCACTTT.

The sample holds one count of this clonotype. Germline is not matched at one junction end, which may reflect a read error. The chain recombines TRBV2 with TRBJ1-4; 8 bases align to TRBD1. The CDR3 loop spans 13 amino acids. Germline V gene data show CDR1 as SNHLY and CDR2 as FYNNEI. In DNA form, the CDR3 reads TGTGCCAGCAGGGGGACAGGATATGAAAAACGGTTTTTT. Its translation: CASRGTGYEKRFF.

This clonotype came up many times. This chain uses TRBV29-1 with TRBJ2-7; D is ambiguous. The CDR3 extends over 13 amino acids. The V gene lost 4 bases and the J gene lost 0 bases, with 10 bases spanning the gap. Germline CDR1 is SQVTM and CDR2 is ANQGSEA. Here the CDR3 DNA reads TGCAGCGTTGCGGCTACGGCCTCCTACGAGCAGTACTTC. Translated: CSVAATASYEQYF.

This chain's CDR3 is CASSLIKAEQFF. CDR3 in DNA: TGTGCCAGCAGTTTAATTAAGGCGGAGCAGTTCTTC. The chain joins TRBV12-3 or TRBV12-4 to TRBJ2-1, with no clear D. Trimming shortened V by 2 bases and J by 10 bases, and 9 bases separated the two germline ends. The CDR3 runs 12 residues.

This chain connects TRBV6-6 to TRBJ1-4; D call uncertain. The length of the CDR3 is 15 residues. The germline V gene has CDR1 MNHNY and CDR2 SVGAGI (reference sequence). V gave up 2 bases and J gave up 3 bases, with 10 bases separating them. The CDR3 spells CASSYPGSSNEKLFF. CDR3 sequence (DNA): TGTGCCAGCAGTTACCCCGGCAGTTCTAATGAAAAACTGTTTTTT.

Only a few counts were recorded for this clonotype. The CDR3 coding sequence is TGCGCCAGCAGCCACGGACAGTCCTACGAGCAGTACTTC. Amino acid sequence: CASSHGQSYEQYF. This chain uses TRBV4-3 with TRBJ2-7, with D possibly matching TRBD1 (6 bases). Per the germline V gene, CDR1 is LGHNA and CDR2 is YSLEER. V was shortened by 3 bases and J by 1 base, with 7 bases between the two germline ends. The CDR3 contains 13 residues.

This chain joins TRBV20-1 and TRBJ2-2, with TRBD2 identical over 9 bases. Unmatched junction bases numbered 21, after V lost 3 bases and J lost 7 bases. CDR1 is DFQATT, CDR2 SNEGSKA, per germline (reference sequence). The CDR3 length is 19 residues. Here the CDR3 reads CSARVLRLDSGRSDGELFF. The CDR3 bases are TGCAGTGCTAGGGTTTTGCGGTTAGATAGCGGGAGAAGTGACGGGGAGCTGTTTTTT.

The sample holds many counts of this clonotype. The chain carries TRBV20-1 and TRBJ2-3; no reliable D call. Per the germline V gene, CDR1 is DFQATT and CDR2 is SNEGSKA (reference sequence). This CDR3 region has 10 residues. The germline V and J ends were trimmed by 3 bases and 2 bases, with 0 bases remaining between them. CDR3 protein: CSASTDTQYF. The CDR3 region has the DNA TGCAGTGCTAGCACAGATACGCAGTATTTT.

This clonotype was recorded a few times. The CDR3 DNA reads as TGTGCCAGCAGTTTGGCTAGCGGGAGATGGGAGCAGTTCTTC. The encoded protein is CASSLASGRWEQFF. V and J are TRBV12-3 or TRBV12-4 and TRBJ2-1; 10 bases fit TRBD2. After removal of 3 bases from V and 10 bases from J, the junction contained 6 bases not matched to a gene. The CDR3 covers 14 residues.

This clonotype occurred a few times. CDR3: CASSATGELFF. DNA of the CDR3: TGTGCCAGCAGTGCCACCGGGGAGCTGTTTTTT. The chain combines TRBV6-6 with TRBJ2-2; D is undetermined. Trimming took 5 bases from V and 4 from J, leaving 2 bases between them. Germline CDR1 reads MNHNY; CDR2 reads SVGAGI (reference sequence). This CDR3 comprises 11 residues.

This chain connects TRBV6-2 or TRBV6-3 to TRBJ1-5; D is unresolved. Trimming removed 6 bases at V and 5 bases at J, with 14 bases between. CDR3 length equals 14 residues. CDR1 MNHEY and CDR2 SVGEGT come from the germline V gene. In DNA, the CDR3 is TGTGCCAGCAGCAAACTGACGGTGGATCAGCCCCAGCATTTT. It codes for CASSKLTVDQPQHF.

A remark on this clonotype: A much larger clone lies a single base off, so this may be a read error. The V gene is TRBV4-3, the J gene TRBJ2-5; 8 bases line up with TRBD1. The DNA end favors TRBJ2-7, so the J call may be wrong. CDR1 is LGHNA, CDR2 YSLEER, per germline. The CDR3 is 14 residues long. The CDR3 region has the DNA TGCGCCAACAGCCAAGGGACAGGAAACTACGAGCAGTACTTC. This translates into CANSQGTGNYEQYF.

The rearrangement links TRBV5-1 to TRBJ1-5; D gene unclear. V lost 0 bases and J 1 base, leaving 8 bases between the germline ends. Looked up from germline, CDR1 is SGHRS and CDR2 is YFSETQ. The CDR3 consists of 15 residues. The CDR3 nucleotides read TGCGCCAGCAGCTTGGCAGGAACCAGCAATCAGCCCCAGCATTTT. The encoded protein is CASSLAGTSNQPQHF.

This chain links TRBV6-5 with TRBJ1-1, with 9 bases lining up with TRBD1. Germline values: CDR1 MNHEY, CDR2 SVGAGI. CDR3 length: 13 residues. The V gene end was trimmed by 7 bases and the J gene end by 6 bases; junction bases not matched to a gene: 6. The CDR3 sequence: CASTDTGGSEAFF. In DNA form, the CDR3 reads TGTGCCAGCACCGACACAGGGGGCTCTGAAGCTTTCTTT.

This sequence joins TRBV28 and TRBJ2-1, with a possible D match to TRBD2 (5 bases). Trimming took off 5 bases at V and 7 bases at J, with 18 bases between the two ends. The CDR3 loop spans 15 amino acids. Germline V gene lookup returns CDR1 MDHEN and CDR2 SYDVKM. In DNA, the CDR3 is TGTGCCAGCAGTATTAATAGCGAGGGTCCAAATGAGCAGTTCTTC. Residues: CASSINSEGPNEQFF.

J is TRBJ2-1 and V is TRBV6-5; D assignment may be TRBD1 or TRBD2 (7 bases each). Germline V gene lookup returns CDR1 MNHEY and CDR2 SVGAGI. Trimming removed 3 bases at V and 8 bases at J, with 14 bases between. The CDR3 runs to 14 residues. The CDR3 loop reads CASSYGAGGDEQFF. In DNA form, the CDR3 reads TGTGCCAGCAGTTATGGGGCAGGGGGGGATGAGCAGTTCTTC.